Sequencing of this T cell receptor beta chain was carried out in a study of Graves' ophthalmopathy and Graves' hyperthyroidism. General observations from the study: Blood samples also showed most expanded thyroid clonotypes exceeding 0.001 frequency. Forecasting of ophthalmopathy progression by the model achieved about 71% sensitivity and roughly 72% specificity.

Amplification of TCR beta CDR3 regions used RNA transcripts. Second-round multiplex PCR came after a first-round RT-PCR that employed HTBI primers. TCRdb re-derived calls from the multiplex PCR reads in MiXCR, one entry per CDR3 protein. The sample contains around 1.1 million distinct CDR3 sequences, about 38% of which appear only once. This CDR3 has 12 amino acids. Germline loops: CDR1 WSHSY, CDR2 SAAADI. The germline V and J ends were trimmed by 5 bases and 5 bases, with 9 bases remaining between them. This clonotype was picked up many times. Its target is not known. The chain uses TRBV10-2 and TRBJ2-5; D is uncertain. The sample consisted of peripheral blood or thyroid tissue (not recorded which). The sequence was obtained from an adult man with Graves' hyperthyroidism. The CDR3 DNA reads TGCGCCAGCAGTAACACGTGGGAGACCCAGTACTTC. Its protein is CASSNTWETQYF.